The clone carrying this T cell receptor beta chain was recorded a few times. What it binds is unknown. The data belong to a study of identical twins. Study-level findings and limits: Interpretation of the results relied on cross-sectional statistical analysis and not on following the same donors. There was an excess of low generation probability in the out-of-frame alpha sequences that twins shared. Within cord blood, abundant beta clonotypes carried fewer insertions, but memory repertoires showed no such trend.

V lost 8 bases, J lost 5 bases, and 6 bases stayed unmatched. This CDR3 spans 13 amino acids. Germline CDR1 reads SGHTA; CDR2 reads FQGNSA. After template switching added a universal primer site, the resulting cDNA carried unique molecular identifiers. TCRdb re-called the 5' RACE reads through MiXCR, storing one row per CDR3 protein. The table lists 1.5 million to 2 million distinct CDR3 sequences, roughly 35% of them singletons. The chain employs TRBV7-2 and TRBJ2-3; 8 bases are a match to TRBD1. The clonotype was recovered from a newborn girl in good health. The sample comprised cord blood. The CDR3 sequence is CASPQGAVDTQYF. Written as DNA, the CDR3 is TGTGCCAGCCCCCAGGGGGCCGTAGATACGCAGTATTTT.